These T cell receptor beta chains were read from a single sample in a study of cytomegalovirus exposure and HLA in healthy donors. Sequencing used immunoSEQ multiplex PCR; TCRdb keeps in-frame clones, though not all of them. The table shows over 200,000 clones, with over 70% occurring only once. Sample: PBMCs. The receptors here all came from a woman aged 60 to 75 in good health and CMV-seropositive. Both conserved end residues are part of each CDR3.

V	J	CDR3
TRBV11-2	TRBJ1-2	CASSLGGAGYGYTF
TRBV7-6	TRBJ1-1	CASSPGQNTEAFF
TRBV27	TRBJ1-6	CASSSTGRSNSPLHF
TRBV4-3	TRBJ2-3	CASSQGSGGAADTQYF
TRBV27	TRBJ1-6	CASSPPLGQRNSPLHF
TRBV27	TRBJ1-2	CASSLAGYGYTF
TRBV28	TRBJ2-7	CASSPAGGPYEQYF
TRBV27	TRBJ2-4	CASSPRQGRAKNIQYF
TRBV4-3	TRBJ1-6	CASSQVLPTYNSPLHF
TRBV6-1	TRBJ1-4	CATERDRDEKLFF
TRBV4-2	TRBJ1-2	CASSRQDSDGYTF
TRBV5-1	TRBJ2-3	CASRLGQGGDTQYF
TRBV7-2	TRBJ2-4	CASSFKTGVGNIQYF
TRBV7-9	TRBJ2-1	CSSSPDRGADPAYNEQFF
TRBV5-1	TRBJ2-3	CASSKIAGGLGTDTQYF
TRBV6-5	TRBJ2-3	CASSPQQGRDTQYF
TRBV2	TRBJ2-5	CASSLRLAQETQYF